Each of the 5 T cell receptor beta chains below was sequenced from the same sample in a study of shared clonotypes between healthy human individuals. The repertoire was sequenced with immunoSEQ multiplex PCR; TCRdb's copy has only in-frame clones and lacks some. The table records some 1.4 million clones, about 96% of them present only once. The sample comprised naive CD4+ T cells sorted from blood. Subset denoted: CD45RA+ positively selected. These receptors were taken from a man younger than 45 in good health.

This chain links TRBV18 with TRBJ1-3; the match to TRBD1 covers 7 bases. Trimming removed 3 bases from V and 2 bases from J; junction bases left unmatched: 13. Germline V gene data show CDR1 as KGHSH and CDR2 as LQKENI. The CDR3 spans 18 residues. The CDR3 spells CASSPTAVTGVAGNTIYF. CDR3 bases: TGTGCCAGCTCACCGACCGCCGTAACAGGGGTCGCTGGAAACACCATATATTTT.

This chain joins TRBV6-4 and TRBJ2-1; D is unresolved. CDR3 length: 13 residues. V was pared by 1 base and J by 8 bases, with 9 bases between. Germline CDR1 reads MRHNA; CDR2 reads SNTAGT. Here the CDR3 reads CASSDFYGYEQFF. The CDR3 coding sequence is TGTGCCAGCAGTGACTTTTACGGGTATGAGCAGTTCTTC.

To note about this clone: The same CDR3 is also encoded by other DNA sequences in this sample. The chain uses TRBV11-2 and TRBJ2-1; 10 bases match TRBD2. Germline V gives CDR1 SGHAT, CDR2 FQNNGV. The CDR3 length is 15 residues. V shed 6 bases, J shed 0 bases, and the junction held 2 bases outside the gene matches. Here the CDR3 reads CASRLAGSSYNEQFF. The CDR3 nucleotides are TGTGCCAGCAGACTAGCGGGAAGCTCCTACAATGAGCAGTTCTTC.

A remark on this clone: Other DNA sequences in this sample translate to the same CDR3. The chain joins TRBV5-1 to TRBJ2-3; TRBD2 matches at 10 bases. The CDR3 covers 16 residues. V shed 1 base and J 2 bases; nucleotides not matched to a gene: 4. CDR1 and CDR2 from the germline V gene are SGHRS and YFSETQ. The CDR3 region has the DNA TGCGCCAGCAGCTTGAGCCTAGCGGGGGACACAGATACGCAGTATTTT. It specifies CASSLSLAGDTDTQYF.

The chain joins TRBV28 to TRBJ2-5, with a weak D call TRBD2 (7 bases). The CDR3 is 15 amino acids. CDR1 and CDR2 (germline): MDHEN, SYDVKM. Trimming removed 10 bases at V and 5 bases at J, with 23 bases between. This chain's CDR3 is CATLPGGRGRETQYF. CDR3 coding DNA: TGTGCCACCCTCCCGGGGGGCAGGGGTAGGGAGACCCAGTACTTC.